This T cell receptor beta chain was recorded in a study of identical twins. TCRdb fed the 5' RACE reads into MiXCR, producing one record per CDR3 protein. The data contain 300,000 to 400,000 distinct CDR3 sequences, approximately 9.1% of them singletons. This clonotype showed up just a few times. Germline V lookup: CDR1 SGDLS, CDR2 YYNGEE. Trimming shortened V by 5 bases and J by 2 bases, and 15 bases separated the two germline ends. The CDR3 runs to 15 residues. V usage is TRBV9 and J usage is TRBJ2-3; possible D gene TRBD1, 6 bases. Specimen: naive T cells sorted from blood. This sequence originates from a woman aged 45 to 65 in good health. Written as DNA, the CDR3 is TGTGCCAGCAGAGCCGACAGGCAAAACACAGATACGCAGTATTTT. It encodes CASRADRQNTDTQYF.